This T cell receptor (beta chain) was sequenced for a study of PD-1 blockade in classical Hodgkin lymphoma. The overall study: Every 2 weeks, patients got 3 mg/kg intravenous nivolumab. Study-wide points: Whereas CD4+ TCR diversity had risen significantly by C4D1, CD8+ TCR diversity had not. A reduction in baseline TCR diversity was reportedly seen in newly diagnosed patients relative to healthy donors.

Germline CDR1 and CDR2: MNHEY and SMNVEV (reference sequence). Trimming stripped 6 bases from V and 6 bases from J, with 25 bases between. The CDR3 runs to 17 residues. As for this clone: Its target is not known.

Relapses following autologous stem cell transplantation were seen in all patients, with brentuximab vedotin exposure varying. Complete response, partial response or progressive disease was each patient's best response. The repertoire was sequenced with immunoSEQ multiplex PCR; TCRdb's copy has only in-frame clones and lacks some. The repertoire holds about 72,000 clones, about 92% seen once, with around 8.5% in the top ten. This clonotype originated in a human donor with classical Hodgkin lymphoma. The rearrangement joins TRBV27 to TRBJ2-3; a weak D match, TRBD2 (5 bases). Sequenced material: peripheral blood mononuclear cells (PBMCs), taken at baseline. In nucleotides, the CDR3 is TGTGCCAGCAGGCAGGACTGGTCCCCATCGAGGACGGATACGCAGTATTTT. This gives the protein CASRQDWSPSRTDTQYF.